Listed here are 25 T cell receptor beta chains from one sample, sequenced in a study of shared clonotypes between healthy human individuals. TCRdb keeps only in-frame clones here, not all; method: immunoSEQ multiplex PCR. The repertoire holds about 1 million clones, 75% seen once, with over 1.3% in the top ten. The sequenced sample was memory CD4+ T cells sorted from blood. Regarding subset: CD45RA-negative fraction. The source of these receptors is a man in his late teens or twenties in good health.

The CDR3 sequence is CASSVQGRSYEQYF. The CDR3 nucleotides read TGCGCCAGCAGCGTTCAGGGGAGATCCTACGAGCAGTACTTC. The gene calls are TRBV5-1 and TRBJ2-7; D may be TRBD1 (6 bases). Trimming took off 4 bases at V and 1 base at J, with 12 bases between the two ends. The CDR3 has 14 residues. Germline V gene sequence: CDR1 SGHRS, CDR2 YFSETQ.

DNA for the CDR3: TGTGCCAGCAGCAGAGTCCCAGGGATTGGGGCCGGGGAGCTGTTTTTT. Its protein is CASSRVPGIGAGELFF. J is TRBJ2-2 and V is TRBV7-2; D may be TRBD1 (5 bases). The V gene's germline CDR1 is SGHTA and CDR2 FQGNSA. The CDR3 extends over 16 amino acids. With 5 bases removed from V and 6 bases from J, the gap between germline ends came to 19 bases.

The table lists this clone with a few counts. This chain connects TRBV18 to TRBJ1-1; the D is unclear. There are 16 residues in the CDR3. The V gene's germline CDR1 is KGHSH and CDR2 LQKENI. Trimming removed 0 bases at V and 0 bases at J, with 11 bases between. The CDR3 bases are TGTGCCAGCTCACCACCCAGTGGAGGGCTGAACACTGAAGCTTTCTTT. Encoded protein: CASSPPSGGLNTEAFF. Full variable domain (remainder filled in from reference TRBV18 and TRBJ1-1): NAGVMQNPRHLVRRRGQEARLRCSPMKGHSHVYWYRQLPEEGLKFMVYLQKENIIDESGMPKERFSAEFPKEGPSILRIQQVVRGDSAAYFCASSPPSGGLNTEAFFGQGTRLTVV.

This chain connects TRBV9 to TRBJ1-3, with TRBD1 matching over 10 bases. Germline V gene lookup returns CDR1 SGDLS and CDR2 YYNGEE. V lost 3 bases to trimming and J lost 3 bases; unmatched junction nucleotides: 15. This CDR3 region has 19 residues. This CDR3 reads CASSDPGTGVLFSGNTIYF. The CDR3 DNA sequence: TGTGCCAGCAGCGACCCCGGGACAGGGGTTTTATTTAGTGGAAACACCATATATTTT.

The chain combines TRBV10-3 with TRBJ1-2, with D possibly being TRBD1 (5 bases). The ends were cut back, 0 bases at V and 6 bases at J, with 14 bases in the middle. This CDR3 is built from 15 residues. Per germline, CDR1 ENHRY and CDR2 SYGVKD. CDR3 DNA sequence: TGTGCCATCAGTGAGTCCGCGGGGCCCGGGGATGGCTACACCTTC. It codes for CAISESAGPGDGYTF.

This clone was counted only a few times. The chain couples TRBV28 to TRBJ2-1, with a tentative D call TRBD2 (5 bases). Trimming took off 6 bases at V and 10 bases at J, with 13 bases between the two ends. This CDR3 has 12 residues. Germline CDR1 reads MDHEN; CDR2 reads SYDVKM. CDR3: CASSRGRWEQFF. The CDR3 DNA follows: TGTGCCAGCAGCCGGGGAAGGTGGGAGCAGTTCTTC.

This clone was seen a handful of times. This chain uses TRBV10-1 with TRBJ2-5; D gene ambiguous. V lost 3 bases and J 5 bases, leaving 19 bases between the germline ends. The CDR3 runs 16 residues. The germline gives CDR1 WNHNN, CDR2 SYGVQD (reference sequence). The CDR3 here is CASSDSGSSIVETQYF. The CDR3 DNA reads TGCGCCAGCAGTGATAGTGGCAGTTCCATAGTCGAGACCCAGTACTTC.

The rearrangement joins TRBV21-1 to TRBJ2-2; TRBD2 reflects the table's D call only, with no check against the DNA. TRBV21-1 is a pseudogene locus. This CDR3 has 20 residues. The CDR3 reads CASSNGAPGLAGGNTGELFF. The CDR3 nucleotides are TGTGCCAGCAGCAATGGGGCTCCAGGGTTAGCGGGAGGGAACACCGGGGAGCTGTTTTTT.

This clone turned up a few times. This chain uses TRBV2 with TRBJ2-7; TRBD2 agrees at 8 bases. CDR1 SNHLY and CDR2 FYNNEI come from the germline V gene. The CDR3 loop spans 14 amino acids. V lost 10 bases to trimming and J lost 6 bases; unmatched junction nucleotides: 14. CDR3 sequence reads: CATSQERGIFEQYF. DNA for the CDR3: TGTGCCACCTCCCAGGAGCGGGGGATTTTCGAGCAGTACTTC.

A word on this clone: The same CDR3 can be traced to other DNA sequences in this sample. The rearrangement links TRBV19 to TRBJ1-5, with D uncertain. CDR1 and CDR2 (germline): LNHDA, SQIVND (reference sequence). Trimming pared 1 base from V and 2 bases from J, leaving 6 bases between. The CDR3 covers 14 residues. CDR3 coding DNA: TGTGCCAGTAGTATAGGACAACGCAATCAGCCCCAGCATTTT. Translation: CASSIGQRNQPQHF.

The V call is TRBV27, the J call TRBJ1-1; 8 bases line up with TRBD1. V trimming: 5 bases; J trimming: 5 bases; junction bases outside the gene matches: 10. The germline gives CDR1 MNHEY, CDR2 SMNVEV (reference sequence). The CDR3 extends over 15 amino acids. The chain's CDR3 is CASSTIAGGRTEAFF. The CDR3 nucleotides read TGTGCCAGCAGTACTATCGCAGGGGGCAGGACTGAAGCTTTCTTT.

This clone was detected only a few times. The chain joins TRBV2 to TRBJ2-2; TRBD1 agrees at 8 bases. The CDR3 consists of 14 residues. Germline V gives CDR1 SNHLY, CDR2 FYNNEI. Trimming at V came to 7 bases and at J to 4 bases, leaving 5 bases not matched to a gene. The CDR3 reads CASTLTGGTGELFF. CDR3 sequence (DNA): TGTGCCAGCACCCTAACAGGGGGCACCGGGGAGCTGTTTTTT. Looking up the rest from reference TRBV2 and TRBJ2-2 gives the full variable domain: EPEVTQTPSHQVTQMGQEVILRCVPISNHLYFYWYRQILGQKVEFLVSFYNNEISEKSEIFDDQFSVERPDGSNFTLKIRSTKLEDSAMYFCASTLTGGTGELFFGEGSRLTVL.

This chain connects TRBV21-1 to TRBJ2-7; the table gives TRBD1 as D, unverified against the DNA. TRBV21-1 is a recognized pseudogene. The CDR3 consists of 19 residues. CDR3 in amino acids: CASSKTPIRLGTVAYEQYF. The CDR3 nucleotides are TGTGCCAGCAGCAAGACCCCTATACGATTAGGGACAGTAGCCTACGAGCAGTACTTC.

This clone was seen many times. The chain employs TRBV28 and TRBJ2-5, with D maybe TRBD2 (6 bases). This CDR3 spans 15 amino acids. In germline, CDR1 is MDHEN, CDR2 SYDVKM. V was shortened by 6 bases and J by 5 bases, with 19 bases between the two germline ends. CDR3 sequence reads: CASRLMGGEVETQYF. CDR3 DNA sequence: TGTGCCAGCAGACTCATGGGCGGGGAAGTGGAGACCCAGTACTTC.

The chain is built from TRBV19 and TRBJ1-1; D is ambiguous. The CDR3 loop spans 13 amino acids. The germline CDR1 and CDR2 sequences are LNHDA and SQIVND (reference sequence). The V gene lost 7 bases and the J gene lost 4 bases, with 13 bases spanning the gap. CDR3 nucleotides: TGTGCCAGTACTGAACAGAGCCCCACTGAAGCTTTCTTT. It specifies CASTEQSPTEAFF.

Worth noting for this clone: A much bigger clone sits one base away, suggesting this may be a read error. CDR3 loop: CASSLDPRLTGNTIYF. The CDR3 DNA is TGTGCCAGCAGCTTAGATCCGCGATTAACTGGAAACACCATATATTTT. J is TRBJ1-3 and V is TRBV11-2; D gene ambiguous. The CDR3 is 16 amino acids. Germline V gene sequence: CDR1 SGHAT, CDR2 FQNNGV. The ends were cut back, 0 bases at V and 2 bases at J, with 11 bases in the middle.

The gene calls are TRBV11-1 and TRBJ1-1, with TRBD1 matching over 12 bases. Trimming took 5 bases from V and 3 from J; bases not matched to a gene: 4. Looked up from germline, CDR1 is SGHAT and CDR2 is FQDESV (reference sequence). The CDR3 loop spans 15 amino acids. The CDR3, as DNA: TGTGCCAGCAGCCAGGGACAGGGGGCCGACACTGAAGCTTTCTTT. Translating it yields CASSQGQGADTEAFF.

The CDR3 region has the DNA TGTGCCTCACAAAAGGAGGCTAGCGGGACGCACGAGCAGTACTTC. Its translation: CASQKEASGTHEQYF. The J gene is TRBJ2-7, the V gene TRBV27; 9 nucleotides match TRBD2. Germline assignment: CDR1 MNHEY and CDR2 SMNVEV (reference sequence). The CDR3 covers 15 residues. Losses at the gene ends were 11 bases for V and 5 bases for J; bases not matched to a gene: 16.

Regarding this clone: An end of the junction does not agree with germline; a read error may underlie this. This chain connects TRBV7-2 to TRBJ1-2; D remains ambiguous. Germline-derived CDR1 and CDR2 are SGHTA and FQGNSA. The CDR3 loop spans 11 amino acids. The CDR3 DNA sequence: TGTGCCAGCAGCTTGGAAGCACGGTTCTTTTTC. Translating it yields CASSLEARFFF. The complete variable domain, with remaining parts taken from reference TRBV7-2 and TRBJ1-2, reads GAGVSQSPSNKVTEKGKDVELRCDPISGHTALYWYRQSLGQGLEFLIYFQGNSAPDKSGLPSDRFSAERTGGSVSTLTIQRTQQEDSAVYLCASSLEARFFFGSGTRLTVV.

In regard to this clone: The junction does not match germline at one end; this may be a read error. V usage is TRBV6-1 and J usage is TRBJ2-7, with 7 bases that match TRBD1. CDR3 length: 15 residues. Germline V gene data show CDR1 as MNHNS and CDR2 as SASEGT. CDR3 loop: CASSEGRSGQWVTLF. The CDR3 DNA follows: TGTGCCAGCAGTGAAGGACGTTCGGGACAGTGGGTAACCCTATTC.

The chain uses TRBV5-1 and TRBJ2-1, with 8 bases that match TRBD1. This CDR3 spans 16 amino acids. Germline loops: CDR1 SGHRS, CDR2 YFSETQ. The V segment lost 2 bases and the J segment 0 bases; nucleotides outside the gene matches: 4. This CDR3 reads CASSFRGQGSYNEQFF. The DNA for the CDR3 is TGCGCCAGCAGCTTCAGGGGGCAGGGCTCCTACAATGAGCAGTTCTTC.

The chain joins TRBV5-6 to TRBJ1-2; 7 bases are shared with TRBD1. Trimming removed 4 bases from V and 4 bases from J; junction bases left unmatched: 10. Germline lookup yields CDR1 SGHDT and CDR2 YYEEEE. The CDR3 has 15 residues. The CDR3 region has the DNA TGTGCCAGCAGCCCAAGGGGAGGGGGCGCCTATGGCTACACCTTC. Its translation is CASSPRGGGAYGYTF.

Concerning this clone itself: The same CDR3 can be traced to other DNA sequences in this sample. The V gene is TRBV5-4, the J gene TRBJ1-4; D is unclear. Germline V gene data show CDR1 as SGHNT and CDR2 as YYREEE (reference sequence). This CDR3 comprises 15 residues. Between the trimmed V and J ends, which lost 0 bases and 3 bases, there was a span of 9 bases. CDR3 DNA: TGTGCCAGCAGCTTGGCTCTAGGTTCTAATGAAAAACTGTTTTTT. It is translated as CASSLALGSNEKLFF.

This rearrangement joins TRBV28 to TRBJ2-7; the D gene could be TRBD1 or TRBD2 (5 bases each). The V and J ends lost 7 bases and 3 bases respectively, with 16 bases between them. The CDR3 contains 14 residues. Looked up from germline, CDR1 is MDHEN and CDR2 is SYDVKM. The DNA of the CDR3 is TGTGCCAGCAATGTGGGGACCTCCCTCTACGAGCAGTACTTC. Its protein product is CASNVGTSLYEQYF.

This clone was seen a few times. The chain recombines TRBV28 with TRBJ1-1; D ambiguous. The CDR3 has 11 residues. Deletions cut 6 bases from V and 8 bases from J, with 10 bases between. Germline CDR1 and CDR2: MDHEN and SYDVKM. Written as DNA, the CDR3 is TGTGCCAGCAGCCTGGGCGGGGAAGCTTTCTTT. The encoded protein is CASSLGGEAFF.